One and the same sample provided the 10 T cell receptor beta chains below, sequenced in a study of T-cell reconstitution after alpha-beta-depleted transplantation in children. A TCRbeta library incorporating unique molecular identifiers was prepared. TCRdb called the PCR reads again in MiXCR, with one record for every CDR3 protein. The repertoire holds around 530,000 distinct CDR3 sequences, with over 25% as singletons. The sequenced sample was PBMCs from the stem cell graft donor, obtained from the stem cell graft. The receptors here all came from a human donor who donated a stem cell graft to a child with aplastic anemia.

A few counts support this clonotype. The V and J genes are TRBV12-3 or TRBV12-4 and TRBJ1-1; D is ambiguous. With 3 bases removed from V and 2 bases from J, the gap between germline ends came to 13 bases. This CDR3 is 15 amino acids long. In nucleotides, the CDR3 is TGTGCCAGCAGTTTCCTACAGCTGGGTAACACTGAAGCTTTCTTT. This sequence encodes CASSFLQLGNTEAFF.

The sample holds one count of this clonotype. The chain has TRBV28 and TRBJ1-4; D gene unclear. Germline V CDR1 and CDR2: MDHEN, SYDVKM. Trimming pared 7 bases from V and 2 bases from J, leaving 14 bases between. This CDR3 region has 15 residues. CDR3 residues: CASTLPGNTNEKLFF. CDR3 coding DNA: TGTGCCAGCACGTTGCCCGGAAACACTAATGAAAAACTGTTTTTT. Based on the CDR3 plus reference TRBV28 and TRBJ1-4, the full variable domain is DVKVTQSSRYLVKRTGEKVFLECVQDMDHENMFWYRQDPGLGLRLIYFSYDVKMKEKGDIPEGYSVSREKKERFSLILESASTNQTSMYLCASTLPGNTNEKLFFGSGTQLSVL.

V usage is TRBV29-1 and J usage is TRBJ1-5; D is perhaps TRBD1 (5 bases). The V gene's germline CDR1 is SQVTM and CDR2 ANQGSEA. There are 12 residues in the CDR3. The ends were cut back, 7 bases at V and 3 bases at J, with 10 bases in the middle. The CDR3 DNA is TGCAGCGCCAGGGCCCCCAATCAGCCCCAGCATTTT. This translates into CSARAPNQPQHF.

This clonotype was recorded only once. The V call is TRBV25-1, the J call TRBJ2-5, with TRBD1 identical over 11 bases. This CDR3 region has 18 residues. Germline-derived CDR1 and CDR2 are MGHDK and SYGVNS. Unmatched junction bases numbered 11, after V lost 3 bases and J lost 2 bases. The CDR3 DNA follows: TGTGCCAGCAGTGACCCATCAGGGACAGGGGGGATACAAGAGACCCAGTACTTC. It encodes CASSDPSGTGGIQETQYF.

Only one count was recorded for this clonotype. This chain joins TRBV19 and TRBJ2-7; no definite D call. The germline gives CDR1 LNHDA, CDR2 SQIVND (reference sequence). The CDR3 has 19 amino acids. Trimming removed 0 bases from V and 2 bases from J, with 23 bases in between. CDR3: CASSIDFVYSWQLTYEQYV. CDR3 bases: TGTGCCAGTAGTATAGATTTTGTCTATTCGTGGCAGTTGACCTACGAGCAGTACGTC.

The chain recombines TRBV6-1 with TRBJ2-3; 7 nucleotides match TRBD1. The CDR3 has 15 residues. The germline gives CDR1 MNHNS, CDR2 SASEGT. Germline trimming cut 10 bases from V and 4 bases from J; bases unmatched to any gene: 14. The chain's CDR3 is CAIRTGTADADTQYF. The DNA for the CDR3 is TGTGCCATCCGAACCGGGACAGCAGACGCAGATACGCAGTATTTT.

The table lists this clonotype with a few counts. The V and J genes are TRBV29-1 and TRBJ2-2, with 7 bases identical to TRBD2. Trimming took 4 bases from V and 7 from J; bases not matched to a gene: 15. This CDR3 contains 16 residues. Germline CDR1 SQVTM, CDR2 ANQGSEA. DNA of the CDR3: TGCAGCGTTGGGGGGGGTCTTCTAGGCTCCGGCGGGGAGCTGTTTTTT. Translation: CSVGGGLLGSGGELFF.

This clonotype was found a few times. The J gene is TRBJ1-2, the V gene TRBV12-3 or TRBV12-4; D is ambiguous. V lost 7 bases and J lost 8, with 17 bases in between. CDR3 size: 13 residues. The CDR3 protein is CASIEGLGNGYTF. CDR3 DNA: TGTGCCAGCATCGAGGGCCTCGGGAACGGCTACACCTTC.

The rearrangement links TRBV19 to TRBJ1-1, with D possibly TRBD1 on 5 matching bases. Germline V gene lookup returns CDR1 LNHDA and CDR2 SQIVND (reference sequence). V was pared by 1 base and J by 6 bases, with 15 bases between. This CDR3 is built from 15 residues. CDR3 in amino acids: CASSIAAGGEAEAFF. DNA of the CDR3: TGTGCCAGTAGTATAGCCGCCGGGGGGGAAGCTGAAGCTTTCTTT. The variable domain in full, with the rest retrieved from reference TRBV19 and TRBJ1-1, is DGGITQSPKYLFRKEGQNVTLSCEQNLNHDAMYWYRQDPGQGLRLIYYSQIVNDFQKGDIAEGYSVSREKKESFPLTVTSAQKNPTAFYLCASSIAAGGEAEAFFGQGTRLTVV.

For the CDR3, the DNA is TGTGCCTGGAGTTCGGGACTAGCGGGACTCAATGAGCAGTTCTTC. Residues: CAWSSGLAGLNEQFF. The chain is built from TRBV30 and TRBJ2-1; the match to TRBD2 covers 13 bases. Germline V CDR1 and CDR2: GTSNPN, SVGIG (reference sequence). The CDR3 is made up of 15 amino acids. With 2 bases clipped from V and 6 bases from J, the junction kept 4 bases outside the gene matches. The variable domain in full, completed from reference TRBV30 and TRBJ2-1, reads SQTIHQWPATLVQPVGSPLSLECTVEGTSNPNLYWYRQAAGRGLQLLFYSVGIGQISSEVPQNLSASRPQDRQFILSSKKLLLSDSGFYLCAWSSGLAGLNEQFFGPGTRLTVL.